This T cell receptor (beta chain) was observed in a study of early T cells in non-severe SARS-CoV-2 infection. Study findings and constraints: Private and CD4 specificities were missed by VDJdb matching, skewed to anti-spike CD8.

Researchers tagged individual cDNA molecules with unique molecular identifiers. TCRdb itself ran the 5' RACE reads through MiXCR, one entry per CDR3 protein. The data show around 33,000 distinct CDR3 sequences, around 7% seen once. Note on this clonotype: The antigen is not known.

CDR1 and CDR2 (germline): MRHNA, SNTAGT. V was clipped by 3 bases and J by 0 bases, with 9 bases between them. The CDR3 loop spans 15 amino acids. Specimen: whole blood. The chain is built from TRBV6-4 and TRBJ2-1; no clear D gene. This TCR derives from an adult who was a healthcare worker with PCR-confirmed SARS-CoV-2 infection or an uninfected control (not recorded which). In DNA form, the CDR3 reads TGTGCCAGCAGTGAGAGTTTCGGCTCCTACAATGAGCAGTTCTTC. Residues: CASSESFGSYNEQFF.